Presented here are 2 T cell receptor beta chains from one specimen sequenced in a study of metastatic and nonmetastatic thyroid tumors (dated by TCRdb to 2018 to 2021). Before undergoing thyroid surgery, none of the patients had been given any kind of treatment. Preparation of the library involved PCR. The sequencer listed for this sample is Illumina HiSeq 4000. TCRdb applied fastp at Q25 and MiXCR to the public reads, then kept only in-frame beta chains. This sample comprises about 16,000 clones, approximately 30% of them detected only once. Of the sample, roughly 13% is held by the ten largest clones. Sequenced: adjacent normal tissue. The origin of the receptors is a female donor with papillary thyroid cancer or a benign thyroid nodule (not recorded which). Some clones in this sample may be carry-over from other donors' samples.

The chain employs TRBV9 and TRBJ1-3, with 8 nucleotides matching TRBD1. The CDR3 is made up of 15 amino acids. V lost 2 bases to trimming and J lost 0 bases; unmatched junction nucleotides: 1. CDR1 and CDR2 (germline): SGDLS, YYNGEE. This CDR3 is CASSVDRGSGNTIYF. The CDR3, as DNA: TGTGCCAGCAGCGTTGACAGGGGCTCTGGAAACACCATATATTTT.

This clone is large by share. This rearrangement joins TRBV6-1 to TRBJ1-2, with 9 bases fitting TRBD1. CDR3 length: 15 amino acids. Germline CDR1 MNHNS, CDR2 SASEGT. Trimming took 11 bases from V and 4 from J; bases not matched to a gene: 14. CDR3 region: CAAGPGTGQFYGYTF. In DNA, the CDR3 is TGTGCCGCGGGCCCCGGGACAGGGCAATTCTATGGCTACACCTTC.